These 12 T cell receptor beta chains originate from one sample sequenced in a study of a mutant IDH1 vaccine in newly diagnosed glioma. These receptors have no known antigen. Time point meaning: week 35, safety follow-up. Vaccination comprised doses that each held 300 ug of mutant IDH1 20-mer peptide, plus topical imiquimod. Profiling relied on immunoSEQ multiplex PCR, and the TCRdb table lists in-frame clones only, not all of them. The table includes roughly 26,000 clones, over 80% detected once. This specimen was PBMCs, taken from a glioma patient whose treatment included an IDH1 peptide vaccine. Receptor source: a man aged 25-45 years with glioma.

The genes are TRBV5-4 and TRBJ1-2, with D unclear. The CDR3 is made up of 13 amino acids. The V end lost 0 bases, the J end lost 3 bases, and 6 bases lay between the germline ends. Germline V gene lookup returns CDR1 SGHNT and CDR2 YYREEE (reference sequence). CDR3: CASSLARDYGYTF. CDR3 in DNA: TGTGCCAGCAGCTTGGCCCGAGACTATGGCTACACCTTC.

The V call is TRBV27, the J call TRBJ1-2, with D uncertain. Germline V gene sequence: CDR1 MNHEY, CDR2 SMNVEV (reference sequence). CDR3 length: 16 amino acids. The V end was cut by 5 bases, the J end by 2 bases, with 18 bases between. DNA for the CDR3: TGTGCCAGCAGTCCTTGGGTGGGCAGTCACAACTATGGCTACACCTTC. Translating it yields CASSPWVGSHNYGYTF.

This rearrangement joins TRBV18 to TRBJ1-1, with TRBD1 as a possible D gene (5 bases). V was clipped by 3 bases and J by 1 base, with 6 bases between them. Looked up from germline, CDR1 is KGHSH and CDR2 is LQKENI. This CDR3 is 13 amino acids long. CDR3 coding DNA: TGTGCCAGCTCACCGGACAAGAACACTGAAGCTTTCTTT. Its translation is CASSPDKNTEAFF.

This sequence joins TRBV27 and TRBJ1-6; D unclear. Trimming left V 1 base short and J 1 base short, with 11 bases between. Germline CDR1 MNHEY, CDR2 SMNVEV (reference sequence). This CDR3 spans 17 amino acids. The CDR3 reads CASSLYSGLSYNSPLHF. Here the CDR3 DNA reads TGTGCCAGCAGTTTATACTCGGGATTATCCTATAATTCACCCCTCCACTTT.

This clone is a singleton in its sample. This rearrangement joins TRBV10-1 to TRBJ2-7; D remains unclear. Looked up from germline, CDR1 is WNHNN and CDR2 is SYGVQD (reference sequence). The V end was cut by 10 bases, the J end by 0 bases, with 16 bases between. The CDR3 is 14 amino acids. Here the CDR3 reads CAIPPPHSSYEQYF. Written as DNA, the CDR3 is TGCGCCATCCCACCCCCACATTCCTCCTACGAGCAGTACTTC.

Comments on this clone: The sample holds other DNA sequences that translate to the same CDR3. The chain uses TRBV2 and TRBJ1-5, with D possibly TRBD1 on 6 matching bases. The CDR3 contains 15 residues. V lost 3 bases to trimming and J lost 1 base, with 10 bases between them. Germline V gives CDR1 SNHLY, CDR2 FYNNEI. The CDR3 nucleotides read TGTGCCAGCAGTGACAGGGGAGGCAGCAATCAGCCCCAGCATTTT. As protein: CASSDRGGSNQPQHF.

The V gene is TRBV18, the J gene TRBJ2-1, with 12 bases identical to TRBD2. The CDR3 has 17 amino acids. J was trimmed by 7 bases and V by 2 bases; bases with no gene match: 9. The germline CDR1 and CDR2 sequences are KGHSH and LQKENI. The CDR3 region is CASSPAASGRGRNEQFF. The DNA of the CDR3 is TGTGCCAGCTCACCAGCGGCTAGCGGGAGGGGAAGGAATGAGCAGTTCTTC.

The chain links TRBV6-5 to TRBJ1-5; 7 bases align to TRBD1. This CDR3 region has 14 residues. The V segment lost 6 bases and the J segment 4 bases; nucleotides outside the gene matches: 6. The germline gives CDR1 MNHEY, CDR2 SVGAGI. CDR3 protein: CASRKGAVNQPQHF. The CDR3 DNA follows: TGTGCCAGCAGGAAGGGGGCTGTGAATCAGCCCCAGCATTTT.

The chain couples TRBV30 to TRBJ2-7; 8 bases match TRBD2. Germline-derived CDR1 and CDR2 are GTSNPN and SVGIG (reference sequence). Trimming removed 6 bases from V and 3 bases from J; junction bases left unmatched: 7. The CDR3 sequence is 13 residues long. The CDR3 coding sequence is TGTGCCTGCGAGGGACTAGTTAACTACGAGCAGTACTTC. Protein product: CACEGLVNYEQYF.

The chain recombines TRBV29-1 with TRBJ2-6; possible D gene TRBD1, 7 bases. The CDR3 has 18 residues. Germline V gene lookup returns CDR1 SQVTM and CDR2 ANQGSEA. Trimming took off 1 base at V and 3 bases at J, with 19 bases between the two ends. CDR3 nucleotide sequence: TGCAGCGTTGAAGCGATAGCGGCAGGGGGACGTGGGGCCAACGTCCTGACTTTC. It codes for CSVEAIAAGGRGANVLTF.

The chain links TRBV28 to TRBJ2-7; 13 bases agree with TRBD2. V lost 6 bases and J lost 6; bases outside the gene matches: 8. Per germline, CDR1 MDHEN and CDR2 SYDVKM. The CDR3 length is 15 residues. CDR3 protein: CASSNGLAGVLEQYF. CDR3 bases: TGTGCCAGCAGCAATGGACTAGCGGGAGTGCTCGAGCAGTACTTC.

This clone was counted once. The chain couples TRBV5-1 to TRBJ2-5; D ambiguous. V was pared by 4 bases and J by 5 bases, with 18 bases between. CDR1 and CDR2 (germline): SGHRS, YFSETQ. The CDR3 totals 15 residues. As DNA, the CDR3 is TGCGCCAGCAGCCTAGGATCGGCTACCAGGGAGACCCAGTACTTC. It encodes CASSLGSATRETQYF.